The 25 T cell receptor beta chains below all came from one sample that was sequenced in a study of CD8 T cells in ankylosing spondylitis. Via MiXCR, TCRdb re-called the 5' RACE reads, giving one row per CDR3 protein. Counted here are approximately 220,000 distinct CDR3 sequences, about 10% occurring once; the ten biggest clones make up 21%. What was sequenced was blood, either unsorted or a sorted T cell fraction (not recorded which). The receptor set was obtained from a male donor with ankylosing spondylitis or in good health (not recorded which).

CDR3 coding DNA: TGTGCCAGCAGCCATGCTCGGGGAGAGAGCTCCTACGAGCAGTACTTC. It encodes CASSHARGESSYEQYF. The rearrangement uses TRBV11-1 and TRBJ2-7, with D maybe TRBD2 (5 bases). With 5 bases removed from V and 0 bases from J, the gap between germline ends came to 17 bases. This CDR3 has 16 amino acids. The germline V gene has CDR1 SGHAT and CDR2 FQDESV (reference sequence).

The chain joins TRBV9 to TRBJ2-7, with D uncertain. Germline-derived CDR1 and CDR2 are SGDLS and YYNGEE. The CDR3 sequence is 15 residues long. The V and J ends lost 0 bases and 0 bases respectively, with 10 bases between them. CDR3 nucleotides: TGTGCCAGCAGCGTAGCCCTAGGAGACTCCTACGAGCAGTACTTC. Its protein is CASSVALGDSYEQYF.

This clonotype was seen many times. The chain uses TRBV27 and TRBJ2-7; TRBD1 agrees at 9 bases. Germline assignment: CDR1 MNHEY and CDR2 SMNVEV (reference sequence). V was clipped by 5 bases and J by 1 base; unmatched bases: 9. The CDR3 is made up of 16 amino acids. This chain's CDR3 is CASSRSGTGLSYEQYF. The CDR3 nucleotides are TGTGCCAGCAGTCGTTCCGGGACAGGGCTATCCTACGAGCAGTACTTC.

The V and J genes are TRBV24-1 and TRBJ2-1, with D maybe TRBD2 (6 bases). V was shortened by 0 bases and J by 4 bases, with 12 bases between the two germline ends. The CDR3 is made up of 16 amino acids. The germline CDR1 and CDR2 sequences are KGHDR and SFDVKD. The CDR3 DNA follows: TGTGCCACCAGTGATTTGAGCGGGTCTAGGTACAATGAGCAGTTCTTC. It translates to CATSDLSGSRYNEQFF.

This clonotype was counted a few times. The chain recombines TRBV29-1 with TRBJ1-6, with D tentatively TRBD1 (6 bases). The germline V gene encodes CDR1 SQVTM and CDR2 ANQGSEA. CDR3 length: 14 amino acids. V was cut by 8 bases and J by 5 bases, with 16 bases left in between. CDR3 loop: CSISQGSDNSPLHF. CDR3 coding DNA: TGCAGCATCTCTCAGGGGTCCGATAATTCACCCCTCCACTTT.

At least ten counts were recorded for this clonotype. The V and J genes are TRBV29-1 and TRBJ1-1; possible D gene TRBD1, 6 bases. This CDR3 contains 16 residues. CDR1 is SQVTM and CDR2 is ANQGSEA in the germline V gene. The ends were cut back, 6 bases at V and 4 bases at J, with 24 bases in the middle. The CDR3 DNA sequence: TGCAGCGTCAAACATCGATACAGGGCCCCGAGCACTGAAGCTTTCTTT. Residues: CSVKHRYRAPSTEAFF.

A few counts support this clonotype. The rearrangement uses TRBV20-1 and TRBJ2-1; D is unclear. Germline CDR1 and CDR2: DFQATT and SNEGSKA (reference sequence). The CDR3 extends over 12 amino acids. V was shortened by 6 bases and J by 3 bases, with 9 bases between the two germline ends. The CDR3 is CSAMTSYNEQFF. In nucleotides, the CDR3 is TGCAGTGCGATGACAAGCTACAATGAGCAGTTCTTC.

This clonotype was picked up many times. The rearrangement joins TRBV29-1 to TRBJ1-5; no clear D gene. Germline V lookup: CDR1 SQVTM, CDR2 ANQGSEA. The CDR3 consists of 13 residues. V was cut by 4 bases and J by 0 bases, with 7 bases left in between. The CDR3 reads CSVALDSNQPQHF. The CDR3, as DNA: TGCAGCGTTGCTCTGGATAGCAATCAGCCCCAGCATTTT.

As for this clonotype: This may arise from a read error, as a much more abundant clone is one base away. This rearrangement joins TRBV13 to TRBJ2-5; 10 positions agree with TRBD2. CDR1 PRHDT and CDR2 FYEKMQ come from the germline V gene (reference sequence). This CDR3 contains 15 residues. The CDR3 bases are TGTGCCAGCAGCCCTAGCGGGGGCCTGGGGGAGACCCAGTCCTTC. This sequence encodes CASSPSGGLGETQSF.

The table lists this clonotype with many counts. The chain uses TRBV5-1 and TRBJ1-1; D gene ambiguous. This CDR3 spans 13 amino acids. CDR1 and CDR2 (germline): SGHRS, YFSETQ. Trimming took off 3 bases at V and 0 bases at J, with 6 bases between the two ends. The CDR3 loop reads CASSSALNTEAFF. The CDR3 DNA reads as TGCGCCAGCAGCTCGGCACTGAACACTGAAGCTTTCTTT. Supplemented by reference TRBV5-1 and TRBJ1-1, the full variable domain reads KAGVTQTPRYLIKTRGQQVTLSCSPISGHRSVSWYQQTPGQGLQFLFEYFSETQRNKGNFPGRFSGRQFSNSRSEMNVSTLELGDSALYLCASSSALNTEAFFGQGTRLTVV.

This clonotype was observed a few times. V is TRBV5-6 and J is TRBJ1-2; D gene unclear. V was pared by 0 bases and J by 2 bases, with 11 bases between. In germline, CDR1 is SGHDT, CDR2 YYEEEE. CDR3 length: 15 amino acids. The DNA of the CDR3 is TGTGCCAGCAGCTTGGACGCGCGGAACAACTATGGCTACACCTTC. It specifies CASSLDARNNYGYTF.

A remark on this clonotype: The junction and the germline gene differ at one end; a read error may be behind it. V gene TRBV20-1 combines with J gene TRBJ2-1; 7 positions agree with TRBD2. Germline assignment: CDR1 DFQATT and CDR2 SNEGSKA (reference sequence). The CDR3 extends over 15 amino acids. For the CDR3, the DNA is TGCACTGCTCGTGTCCCTGCGGGGGAGCGAAATGAGCAGTTCTTC. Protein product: CTARVPAGERNEQFF.

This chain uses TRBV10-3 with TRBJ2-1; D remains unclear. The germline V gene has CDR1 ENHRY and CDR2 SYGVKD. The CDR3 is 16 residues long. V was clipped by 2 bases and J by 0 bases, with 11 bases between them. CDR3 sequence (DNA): TGTGCCATCAGTGAGGAACTTTTAAGCTCCTACAATGAGCAGTTCTTC. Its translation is CAISEELLSSYNEQFF.

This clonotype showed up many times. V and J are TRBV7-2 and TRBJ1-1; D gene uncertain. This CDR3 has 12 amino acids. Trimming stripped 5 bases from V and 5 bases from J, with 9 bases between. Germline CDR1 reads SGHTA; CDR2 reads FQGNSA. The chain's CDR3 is CASSGKWTEAFF. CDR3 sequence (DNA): TGTGCCAGCAGCGGAAAGTGGACTGAAGCTTTCTTT. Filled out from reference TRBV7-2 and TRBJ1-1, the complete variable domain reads GAGVSQSPSNKVTEKGKDVELRCDPISGHTALYWYRQSLGQGLEFLIYFQGNSAPDKSGLPSDRFSAERTGGSVSTLTIQRTQQEDSAVYLCASSGKWTEAFFGQGTRLTVV.

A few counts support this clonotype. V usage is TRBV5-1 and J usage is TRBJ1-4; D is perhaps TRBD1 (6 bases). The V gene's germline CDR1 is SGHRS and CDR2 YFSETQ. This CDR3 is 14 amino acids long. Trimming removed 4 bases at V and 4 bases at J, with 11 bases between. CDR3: CASSLQGYNEKLFF. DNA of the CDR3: TGCGCCAGCAGCCTACAGGGATATAATGAAAAACTGTTTTTT.

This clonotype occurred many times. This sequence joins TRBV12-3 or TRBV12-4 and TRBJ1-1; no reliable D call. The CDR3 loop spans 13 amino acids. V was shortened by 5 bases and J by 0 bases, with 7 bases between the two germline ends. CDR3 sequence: CASSTNMNTEAFF. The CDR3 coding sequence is TGTGCCAGCAGTACGAACATGAACACTGAAGCTTTCTTT.

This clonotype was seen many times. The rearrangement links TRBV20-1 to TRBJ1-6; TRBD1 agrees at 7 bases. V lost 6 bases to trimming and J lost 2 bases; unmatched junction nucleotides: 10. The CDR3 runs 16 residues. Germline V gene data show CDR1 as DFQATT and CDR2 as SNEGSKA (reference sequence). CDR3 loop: CSADDTGDTYNSPLHF. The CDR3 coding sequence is TGCAGTGCCGACGACACAGGGGACACCTATAATTCACCCCTCCACTTT.

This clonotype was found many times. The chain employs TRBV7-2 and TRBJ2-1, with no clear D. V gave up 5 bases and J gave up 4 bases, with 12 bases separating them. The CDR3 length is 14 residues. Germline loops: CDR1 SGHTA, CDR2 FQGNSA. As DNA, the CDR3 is TGTGCCAGCAGCCAGGACGCTCTTTACAATGAGCAGTTCTTC. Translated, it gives CASSQDALYNEQFF. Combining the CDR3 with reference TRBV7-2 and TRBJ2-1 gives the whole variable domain GAGVSQSPSNKVTEKGKDVELRCDPISGHTALYWYRQSLGQGLEFLIYFQGNSAPDKSGLPSDRFSAERTGGSVSTLTIQRTQQEDSAVYLCASSQDALYNEQFFGPGTRLTVL.

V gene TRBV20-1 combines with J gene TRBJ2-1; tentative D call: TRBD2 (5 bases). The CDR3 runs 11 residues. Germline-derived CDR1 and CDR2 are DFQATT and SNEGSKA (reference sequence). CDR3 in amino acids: CSEGGYNEQFF. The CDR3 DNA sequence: TGCAGCGAGGGTGGGTACAATGAGCAGTTCTTC.

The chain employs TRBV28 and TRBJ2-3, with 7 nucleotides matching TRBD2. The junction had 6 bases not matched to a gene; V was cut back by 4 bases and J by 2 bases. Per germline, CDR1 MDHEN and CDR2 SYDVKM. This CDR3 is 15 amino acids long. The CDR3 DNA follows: TGTGCCAGCAGTTCCCGGGGGGACCCCACAGATACGCAGTATTTT. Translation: CASSSRGDPTDTQYF. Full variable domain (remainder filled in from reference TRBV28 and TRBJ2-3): DVKVTQSSRYLVKRTGEKVFLECVQDMDHENMFWYRQDPGLGLRLIYFSYDVKMKEKGDIPEGYSVSREKKERFSLILESASTNQTSMYLCASSSRGDPTDTQYFGPGTRLTVL.

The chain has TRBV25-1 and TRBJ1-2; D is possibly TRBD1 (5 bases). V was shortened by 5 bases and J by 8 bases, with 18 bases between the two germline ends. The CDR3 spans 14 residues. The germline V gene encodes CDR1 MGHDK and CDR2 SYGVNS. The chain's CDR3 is CASSSGTPGWGYTF. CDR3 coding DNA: TGTGCCAGCAGTTCCGGGACTCCCGGATGGGGCTACACCTTC.

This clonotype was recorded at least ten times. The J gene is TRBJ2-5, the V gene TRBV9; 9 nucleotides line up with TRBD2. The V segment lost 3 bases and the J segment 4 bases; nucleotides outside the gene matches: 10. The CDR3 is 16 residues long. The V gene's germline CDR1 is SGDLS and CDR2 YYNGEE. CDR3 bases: TGTGCCAGCAGCGCAGAAGCGGGGGGCCCGATAGAGACCCAGTACTTC. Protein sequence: CASSAEAGGPIETQYF.

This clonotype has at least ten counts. CDR3 sequence: CASAPLAESYNEQFF. DNA of the CDR3: TGCGCCAGCGCACCTCTAGCGGAATCCTACAATGAGCAGTTCTTC. The V and J genes are TRBV5-1 and TRBJ2-1; 7 nucleotides align to TRBD2. Germline V gene sequence: CDR1 SGHRS, CDR2 YFSETQ. V shed 7 bases, J shed 1 base, and the junction held 8 bases outside the gene matches. The CDR3 consists of 15 residues.

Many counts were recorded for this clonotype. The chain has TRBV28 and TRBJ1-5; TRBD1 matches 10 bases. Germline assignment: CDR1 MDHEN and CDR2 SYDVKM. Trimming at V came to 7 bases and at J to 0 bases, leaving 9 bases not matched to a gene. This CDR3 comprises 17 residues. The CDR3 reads CASKSGQGSHSNQPQHF. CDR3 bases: TGTGCCAGCAAATCGGGACAGGGGTCTCATAGCAATCAGCCCCAGCATTTT.

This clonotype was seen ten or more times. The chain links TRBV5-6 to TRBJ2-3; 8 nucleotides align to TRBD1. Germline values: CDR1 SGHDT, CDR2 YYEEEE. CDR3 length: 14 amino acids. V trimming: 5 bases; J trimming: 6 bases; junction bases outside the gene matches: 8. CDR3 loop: CASSRQGPVDTQYF. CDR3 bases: TGTGCCAGCAGTAGACAGGGGCCGGTGGATACGCAGTATTTT.